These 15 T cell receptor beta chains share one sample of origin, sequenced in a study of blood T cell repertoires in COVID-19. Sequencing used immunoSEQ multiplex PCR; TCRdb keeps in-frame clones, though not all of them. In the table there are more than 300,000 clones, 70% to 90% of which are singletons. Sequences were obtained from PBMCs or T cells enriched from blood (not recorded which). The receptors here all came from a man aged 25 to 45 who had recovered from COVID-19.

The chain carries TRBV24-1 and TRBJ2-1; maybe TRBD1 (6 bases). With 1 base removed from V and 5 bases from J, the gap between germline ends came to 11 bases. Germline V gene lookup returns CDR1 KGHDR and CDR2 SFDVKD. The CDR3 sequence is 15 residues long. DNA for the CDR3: TGTGCCACCAGTGATTTAGTAGGACAGAACAATGAGCAGTTCTTC. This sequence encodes CATSDLVGQNNEQFF.

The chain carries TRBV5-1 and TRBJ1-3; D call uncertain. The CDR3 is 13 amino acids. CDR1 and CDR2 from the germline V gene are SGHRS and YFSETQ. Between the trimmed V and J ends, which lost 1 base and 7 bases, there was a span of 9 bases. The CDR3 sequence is CASSLTPENTIYF. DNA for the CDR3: TGCGCCAGCAGCTTGACCCCTGAGAACACCATATATTTT. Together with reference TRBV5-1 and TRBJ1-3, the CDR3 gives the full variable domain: KAGVTQTPRYLIKTRGQQVTLSCSPISGHRSVSWYQQTPGQGLQFLFEYFSETQRNKGNFPGRFSGRQFSNSRSEMNVSTLELGDSALYLCASSLTPENTIYFGEGSWLTVV.

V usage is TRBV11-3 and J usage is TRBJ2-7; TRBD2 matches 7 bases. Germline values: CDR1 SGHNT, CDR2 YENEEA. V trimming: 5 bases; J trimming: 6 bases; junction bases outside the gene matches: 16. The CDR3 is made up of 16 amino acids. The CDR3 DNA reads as TGTGCCAGCAGCCCCACGACTAGCTGGAGAGGGCGCGAGCAGTACTTC. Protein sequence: CASSPTTSWRGREQYF.

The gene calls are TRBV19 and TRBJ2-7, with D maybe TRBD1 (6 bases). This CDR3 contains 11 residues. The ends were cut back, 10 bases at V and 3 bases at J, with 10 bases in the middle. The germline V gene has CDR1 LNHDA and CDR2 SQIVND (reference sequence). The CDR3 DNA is TGTGCCACCCAGGACAGCTACGAGCAGTACTTC. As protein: CATQDSYEQYF.

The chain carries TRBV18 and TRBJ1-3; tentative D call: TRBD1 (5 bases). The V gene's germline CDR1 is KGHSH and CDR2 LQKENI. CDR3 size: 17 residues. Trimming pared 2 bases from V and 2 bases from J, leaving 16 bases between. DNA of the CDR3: TGTGCCAGCTCACCAGGGGCACCACAGGCTCCTGGAAACACCATATATTTT. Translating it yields CASSPGAPQAPGNTIYF.

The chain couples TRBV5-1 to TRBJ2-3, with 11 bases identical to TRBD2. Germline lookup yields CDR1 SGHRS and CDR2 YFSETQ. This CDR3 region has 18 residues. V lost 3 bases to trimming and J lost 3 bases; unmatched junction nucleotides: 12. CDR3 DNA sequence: TGCGCCAGCAGCTACGCAGGCCTTGCTAGCGGGGGGACAGATACGCAGTATTTT. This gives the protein CASSYAGLASGGTDTQYF. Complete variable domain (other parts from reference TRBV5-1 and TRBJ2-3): KAGVTQTPRYLIKTRGQQVTLSCSPISGHRSVSWYQQTPGQGLQFLFEYFSETQRNKGNFPGRFSGRQFSNSRSEMNVSTLELGDSALYLCASSYAGLASGGTDTQYFGPGTRLTVL.

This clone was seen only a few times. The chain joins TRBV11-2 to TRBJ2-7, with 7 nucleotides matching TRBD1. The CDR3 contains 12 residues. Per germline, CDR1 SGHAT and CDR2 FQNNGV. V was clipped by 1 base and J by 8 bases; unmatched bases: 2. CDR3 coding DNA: TGTGCCAGCAGCTTAGTGAGGGGGCAGCAGTACTTC. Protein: CASSLVRGQQYF.

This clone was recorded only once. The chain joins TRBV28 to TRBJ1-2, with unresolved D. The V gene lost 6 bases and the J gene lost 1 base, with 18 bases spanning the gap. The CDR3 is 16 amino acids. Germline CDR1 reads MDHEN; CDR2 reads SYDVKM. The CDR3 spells CASSLPPWALNYGYTF. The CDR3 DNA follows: TGTGCCAGCAGCCTACCCCCATGGGCCCTTAACTATGGCTACACCTTC.

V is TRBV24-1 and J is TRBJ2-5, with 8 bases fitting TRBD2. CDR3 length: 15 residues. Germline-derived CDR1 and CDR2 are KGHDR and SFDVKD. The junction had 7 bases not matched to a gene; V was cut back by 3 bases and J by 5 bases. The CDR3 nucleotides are TGTGCCACCAGTGATGGCAGCGGGGGAAAGGAGACCCAGTACTTC. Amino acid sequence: CATSDGSGGKETQYF.

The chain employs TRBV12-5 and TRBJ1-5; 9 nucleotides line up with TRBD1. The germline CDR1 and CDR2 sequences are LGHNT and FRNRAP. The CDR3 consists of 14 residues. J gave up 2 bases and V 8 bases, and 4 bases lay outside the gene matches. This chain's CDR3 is CASRTGARNQPQHF. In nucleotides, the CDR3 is TGTGCTAGTCGGACAGGGGCGCGCAATCAGCCCCAGCATTTT.

CDR3 protein: CASSLYLGGGGLNEKLFF. CDR3 sequence (DNA): TGTGCCAGCAGTTTATACCTCGGGGGCGGGGGCCTTAATGAAAAACTGTTTTTT. The genes are TRBV27 and TRBJ1-4, with a tentative D call TRBD1 (6 bases). V gave up 1 base and J gave up 4 bases, with 19 bases separating them. CDR1 is MNHEY, CDR2 SMNVEV, per germline (reference sequence). This CDR3 contains 18 residues. Based on the CDR3 plus reference TRBV27 and TRBJ1-4, the full variable domain is EAQVTQNPRYLITVTGKKLTVTCSQNMNHEYMSWYRQDPGLGLRQIYYSMNVEVTDKGDVPEGYKVSRKEKRNFPLILESPSPNQTSLYFCASSLYLGGGGLNEKLFFGSGTQLSVL.

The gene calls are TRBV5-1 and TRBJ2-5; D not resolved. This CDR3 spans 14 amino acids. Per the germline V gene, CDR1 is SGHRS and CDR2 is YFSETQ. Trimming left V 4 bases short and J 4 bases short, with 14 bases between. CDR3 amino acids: CASSPTRGGETQYF. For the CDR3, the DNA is TGCGCCAGCAGCCCGACTCGCGGTGGAGAGACCCAGTACTTC.

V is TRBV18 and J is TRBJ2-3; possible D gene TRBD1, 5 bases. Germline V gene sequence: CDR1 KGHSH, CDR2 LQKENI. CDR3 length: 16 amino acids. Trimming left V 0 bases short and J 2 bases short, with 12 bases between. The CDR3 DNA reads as TGTGCCAGCTCACCACCGGGCAGGGTCGTCACAGATACGCAGTATTTT. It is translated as CASSPPGRVVTDTQYF.

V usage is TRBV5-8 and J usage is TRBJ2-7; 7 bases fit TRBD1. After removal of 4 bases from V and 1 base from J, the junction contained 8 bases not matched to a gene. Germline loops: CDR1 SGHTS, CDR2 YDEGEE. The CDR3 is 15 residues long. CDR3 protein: CASSPRDRSSYEQYF. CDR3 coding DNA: TGTGCCAGCAGCCCCAGGGACAGAAGTTCCTACGAGCAGTACTTC.

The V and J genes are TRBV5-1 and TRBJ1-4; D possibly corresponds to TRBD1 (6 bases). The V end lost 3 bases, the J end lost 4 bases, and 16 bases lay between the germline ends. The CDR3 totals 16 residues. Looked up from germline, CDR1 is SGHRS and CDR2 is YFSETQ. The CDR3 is CASSWTGQRNNEKLFF. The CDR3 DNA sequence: TGCGCCAGCAGCTGGACTGGACAGCGGAATAATGAAAAACTGTTTTTT.